This T cell receptor (beta chain) was captured in a study of T cells in Graves' hyperthyroidism and ophthalmopathy. The wider study: Peripheral blood sampling occurred at initial diagnosis, before any treatment.

Each person with ophthalmopathy scored at least 3 on the Clinical Activity Score, reached NOSPECS grade 4 or higher, and had been ill under 3 months. CDR3 length: 14 amino acids. Between the trimmed V and J ends, which lost 1 base and 10 bases, there was a span of 16 bases. Study-wide results and caveats: Ophthalmopathy onset followed model prediction by a median approximately 6.2 months. Researchers found most expanded thyroid clonotypes above 0.001 in blood as well.

Template material for amplifying TCR beta CDR3 regions consisted of RNA transcripts. Primed by the HTBI set, a first-round RT-PCR was run on the TCR CDR3. TCRdb analysed the multiplex PCR reads with MiXCR anew, one entry per CDR3 protein. The sample consists of around 56,000 distinct CDR3 sequences, about 50% of them appearing once. This clonotype was recorded many times. Its antigen is currently unknown. The clonotype originates from a woman under 40 with Graves' ophthalmopathy. Source material: blood. The rearrangement links TRBV12-3 or TRBV12-4 to TRBJ1-1; D gene uncertain. The chain's CDR3 is CASSLGSSSLSAFF. CDR3 nucleotides: TGTGCCAGCAGTTTAGGATCGAGTAGCTTGTCAGCTTTCTTT.